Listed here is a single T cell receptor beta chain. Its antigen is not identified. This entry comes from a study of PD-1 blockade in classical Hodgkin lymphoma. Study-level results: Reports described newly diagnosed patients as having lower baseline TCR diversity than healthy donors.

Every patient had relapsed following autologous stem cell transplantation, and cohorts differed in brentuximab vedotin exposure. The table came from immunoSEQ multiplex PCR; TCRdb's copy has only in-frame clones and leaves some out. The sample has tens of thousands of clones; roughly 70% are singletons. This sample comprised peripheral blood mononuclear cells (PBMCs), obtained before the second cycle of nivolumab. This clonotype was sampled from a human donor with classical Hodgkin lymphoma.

CDR3 nucleotide sequence: TGTGCCAGCAGCCTTACTAGCGTCGGCGGGGAGCTGTTTTTT. This translates into CASSLTSVGGELFF. The V call is TRBV7-2, the J call TRBJ2-2; 7 bases are a match to TRBD2. CDR3 size: 14 residues. J was trimmed by 7 bases and V by 5 bases; bases with no gene match: 7. Germline loops: CDR1 SGHTA, CDR2 FQGNSA.